What follows is one TCR beta chain and its context. In the original workflow: From reference gene primer amplification, estimates of nucleated cell counts were derived. Clones were sequenced by immunoSEQ multiplex PCR, and TCRdb holds only the in-frame ones, with some missing. V, J and clone size are taken as reported in that table, and D and trimming were inferred from the DNA itself. The repertoire holds 95,000 to 120,000 clones, less than 85% seen once, with about 13% in the top ten. This entry belongs to a study of blood T cell repertoires in COVID-19. Between the trimmed V and J ends, which lost 2 bases and 4 bases, there was a span of 15 bases. This CDR3 is built from 16 residues. CDR1 MNHEY and CDR2 SVGAGI come from the germline V gene.

The origin of this receptor is a human donor in a cohort sampled during active COVID-19. Sequencing was carried out using peripheral blood. The rearrangement links TRBV6-5 to TRBJ2-1, with D perhaps TRBD2 (5 bases). This CDR3 reads CASSYGGDMGYNEQFF. In DNA form, the CDR3 reads TGTGCCAGCAGTTACGGAGGAGACATGGGGTACAATGAGCAGTTCTTC.